The TCR beta chain under discussion was sequenced for a study of T-cell memory formation after mild COVID-19. Employing constant-segment primers, 5'RACE generated TCR alpha and TCR beta cDNA libraries bearing sample barcodes and UMIs. Via MiXCR, TCRdb re-called the 5' RACE reads, giving one row per CDR3 protein. The table includes just over 300,000 distinct CDR3 sequences, just under 20% detected once. This clonotype was picked up a small number of times. What it binds is not known. Notes on the study in general: Those CD4+ clones that contracted were mainly in CM and EM (CD8+ ones in EMRA).

Germline CDR1 reads SGHKS; CDR2 reads YYEKEE (reference sequence). After removal of 1 base from V and 7 bases from J, the junction contained 7 bases not matched to a gene. This CDR3 has 14 residues. This sequence was found in a man between 18 and 35 years old who had mild COVID-19 (a few samples of this study predate the infection). Cell type and time point are not known. The genes are TRBV5-5 and TRBJ2-7; 8 bases fit TRBD1. Specimen: PBMCs or a T cell subset sorted from them (not recorded which). The CDR3 protein is CASSLQGAPQEQYV. CDR3 coding DNA: TGTGCCAGCAGCTTGCAGGGGGCGCCCCAAGAGCAGTACGTC.